These 17 T cell receptor beta chains share one sample of origin, sequenced in a study of T-cell memory formation after mild COVID-19 (dated by TCRdb to 2020 to 2022). Receptor amplification or capture employed 5' RACE. The sample was run on an Illumina NovaSeq 6000. TCRdb ran its own pipeline on the public reads, namely fastp trimming at Q25 and MiXCR clone calling, and kept in-frame beta chains. Rows with a matching CDR3 protein are joined into one entry that keeps the most common DNA and genes. The sample data list 450,000 or so distinct CDR3 sequences, and around 19% of these were observed just once. The biggest ten clones account for 7.5% to 9.5% of the sample. Material for sequencing was PBMCs or a T cell subset sorted from them (not recorded which). The source of these receptors is an adult woman who had mild COVID-19 (a few samples of this study predate the infection). The sample titles of this study are shuffled in the database, so cell type and time point are left out; the donor was told from shared clones.

CDR3 loop: CASSVDREKDIQYF. CDR3 DNA: TGTGCCAGCAGCGTTGACAGGGAGAAGGACATTCAGTACTTC. The chain carries TRBV7-9 and TRBJ2-4; 7 nucleotides agree with TRBD1. The V gene's germline CDR1 is SEHNR and CDR2 FQNEAQ (reference sequence). J lost 8 bases, V lost 5 bases, and 9 bases had no gene match. The CDR3 consists of 14 residues.

The V call is TRBV9, the J call TRBJ2-5; 7 nucleotides match TRBD1. The V gene's germline CDR1 is SGDLS and CDR2 YYNGEE. Germline trimming cut 0 bases from V and 4 bases from J; bases unmatched to any gene: 6. This CDR3 has 15 amino acids. This CDR3 reads CASSVERGQRETQYF. The CDR3 DNA is TGTGCCAGCAGCGTAGAAAGGGGGCAGCGAGAGACCCAGTACTTC.

This chain links TRBV7-3 with TRBJ2-3; perhaps TRBD1 as D (5 bases). Germline V gives CDR1 SGHTA, CDR2 FQGTGA. V was cut by 5 bases and J by 2 bases, with 11 bases left in between. The length of the CDR3 is 14 residues. Here the CDR3 DNA reads TGTGCCAGCAGCCCAGGGTATATCACAGATACGCAGTATTTT. This encodes CASSPGYITDTQYF. The full variable domain, rest sourced from reference TRBV7-3 and TRBJ2-3, is GAGVSQTPSNKVTEKGKYVELRCDPISGHTALYWYRQSLGQGPEFLIYFQGTGAADDSGLPNDRFFAVRPEGSVSTLKIQRTERGDSAVYLCASSPGYITDTQYFGPGTRLTVL.

The gene calls are TRBV20-1 and TRBJ1-2; 8 bases are shared with TRBD1. CDR3 length: 11 amino acids. The trim removed 5 bases at V and 7 bases at J, leaving 3 bases unmatched. The germline CDR1 and CDR2 sequences are DFQATT and SNEGSKA (reference sequence). CDR3: CSASTGVGYTF. CDR3 DNA: TGCAGTGCTTCGACAGGGGTTGGCTACACCTTC.

This clonotype was observed a few times. The chain links TRBV7-9 to TRBJ1-2; the D is unclear. The length of the CDR3 is 12 residues. Germline lookup yields CDR1 SEHNR and CDR2 FQNEAQ (reference sequence). The ends were cut back, 2 bases at V and 6 bases at J, with 7 bases in the middle. CDR3 protein: CASSLYPDGYTF. CDR3 nucleotides: TGTGCCAGCAGCTTATACCCTGATGGCTACACCTTC.

V and J are TRBV20-1 and TRBJ2-3; 7 bases fit TRBD1. The CDR3 totals 14 residues. Germline assignment: CDR1 DFQATT and CDR2 SNEGSKA (reference sequence). J lost 4 bases, V lost 6 bases, and 10 bases had no gene match. The CDR3 region is CSAPYRQGADTQYF. CDR3 sequence (DNA): TGCAGTGCACCTTATAGACAGGGCGCAGATACGCAGTATTTT.

This sequence joins TRBV5-1 and TRBJ2-1; D is unclear. The V and J ends lost 0 bases and 3 bases respectively, with 13 bases between them. Germline CDR1 is SGHRS and CDR2 is YFSETQ. The CDR3 covers 16 residues. The CDR3 DNA reads as TGCGCCAGCAGCTTGGGACCAGTGGGCAGCTACAATGAGCAGTTCTTC. Translating it yields CASSLGPVGSYNEQFF.

This clonotype was detected only a few times. The gene calls are TRBV12-3 or TRBV12-4 and TRBJ1-4; D not resolved. The CDR3 is 16 amino acids. Trimming pared 3 bases from V and 7 bases from J, leaving 18 bases between. DNA of the CDR3: TGTGCCAGCAGTTTGGGAAGGGCGTCAAGATCTGAAAAACTGTTTTTT. Its protein is CASSLGRASRSEKLFF.

The rearrangement links TRBV7-8 to TRBJ2-2, with unresolved D. Per the germline V gene, CDR1 is SGHVS and CDR2 is FQNEAQ. With 5 bases removed from V and 6 bases from J, the gap between germline ends came to 10 bases. The CDR3 sequence is 13 residues long. CDR3 loop: CASSTDTSGELFF. CDR3 DNA sequence: TGTGCCAGCAGCACTGACACCTCCGGGGAGCTGTTTTTT.

This clonotype was seen at least ten times. This sequence joins TRBV7-9 and TRBJ1-1; no clear D gene. The V end lost 3 bases, the J end lost 0 bases, and 5 bases lay between the germline ends. The CDR3 spans 13 residues. Germline loops: CDR1 SEHNR, CDR2 FQNEAQ (reference sequence). For the CDR3, the DNA is TGTGCCAGCAGCTTCTCGGTGAACACTGAAGCTTTCTTT. Its translation is CASSFSVNTEAFF.

Only a few counts were recorded for this clonotype. This chain uses TRBV7-3 with TRBJ2-1; D uncertain. This CDR3 has 11 amino acids. The ends were cut back, 8 bases at V and 13 bases at J, with 15 bases in the middle. CDR1 and CDR2 (germline): SGHTA, FQGTGA. CDR3 in amino acids: CASSKTEVQFF. The CDR3 coding sequence is TGTGCCAGCTCAAAGACTGAAGTACAGTTCTTC.

The chain uses TRBV25-1 and TRBJ2-7, with TRBD1 matching over 9 bases. The V gene's germline CDR1 is MGHDK and CDR2 SYGVNS. Losses at the gene ends were 4 bases for V and 3 bases for J; bases not matched to a gene: 1. This CDR3 region has 13 residues. As DNA, the CDR3 is TGTGCCAGCAGTGGGGGACAGGGCTACGAGCAGTACTTC. Encoded protein: CASSGGQGYEQYF.

This sequence joins TRBV18 and TRBJ2-5, with a weak D call TRBD2 (6 bases). From germline, CDR1 is KGHSH and CDR2 LQKENI. V lost 0 bases, J lost 6 bases, and 11 bases lay in between. The CDR3 consists of 14 residues. Here the CDR3 DNA reads TGTGCCAGCTCACCACCGACTGCGGGGCAGACCCAGTACTTC. It codes for CASSPPTAGQTQYF.

This clonotype turned up a few times. The chain combines TRBV25-1 with TRBJ2-3, with 8 bases matching TRBD1. The germline CDR1 and CDR2 sequences are MGHDK and SYGVNS. The length of the CDR3 is 18 residues. Germline trimming cut 2 bases from V and 1 base from J; bases unmatched to any gene: 11. The CDR3 bases are TGTGCCAGCAGTGAAGGGTTGGGTTTGGGACAGGGCACAGATACGCAGTATTTT. Protein: CASSEGLGLGQGTDTQYF.

This clonotype was detected ten times or more. The V call is TRBV12-3 or TRBV12-4, the J call TRBJ2-5, with 11 positions matching TRBD1. The CDR3 covers 14 residues. The J segment lost 5 bases and the V segment lost 4 bases, leaving 3 bases of the junction unmatched. As DNA, the CDR3 is TGTGCCAGCAGTTACGGGACAGGGGGGGAGACCCAGTACTTC. It yields the protein CASSYGTGGETQYF.

The chain recombines TRBV6-2 or TRBV6-3 with TRBJ1-1; D gene ambiguous. The CDR3 spans 13 residues. The V gene's germline CDR1 is MNHEY and CDR2 SVGEGT. V lost 2 bases to trimming and J lost 2 bases, with 6 bases between them. CDR3 loop: CASSYRLNTEAFF. CDR3 DNA: TGTGCCAGCAGTTACCGACTTAACACTGAAGCTTTCTTT.

This clonotype was seen many times. V and J are TRBV5-1 and TRBJ2-3; D is undetermined. The germline V gene has CDR1 SGHRS and CDR2 YFSETQ. The CDR3 has 12 amino acids. Between the trimmed V and J ends, which lost 5 bases and 2 bases, there was a span of 6 bases. CDR3 sequence (DNA): TGCGCCAGCAGAAAAACCACAGATACGCAGTATTTT. It yields the protein CASRKTTDTQYF.